A single sample gave rise to the 10 T cell receptor beta chains below, sequenced in a study of OX40 agonist ivuxolimab in advanced cancers. Profiling relied on immunoSEQ multiplex PCR, and the TCRdb table lists in-frame clones only, not all of them. The sample consists of 30,000 or so clones, 82% of them appearing once. The sequencing used CD4+ or CD8+ T cells sorted from blood, collected in a trial of the OX40 agonist ivuxolimab. The receptor set was obtained from an adult with an advanced solid tumor such as melanoma, head and neck, liver or kidney cancer.

The chain links TRBV5-1 to TRBJ2-1, with a weak D call TRBD2 (5 bases). The CDR3 has 14 amino acids. Trimming took 3 bases from V and 2 from J, leaving 9 bases between them. CDR1 SGHRS and CDR2 YFSETQ come from the germline V gene. CDR3 sequence (DNA): TGCGCCAGCAGCTCCTCGGGAACCTACAATGAGCAGTTCTTC. This encodes CASSSSGTYNEQFF.

This clone is termed medium-sized. This rearrangement joins TRBV11-2 to TRBJ2-1, with D unclear. Germline-derived CDR1 and CDR2 are SGHAT and FQNNGV. The length of the CDR3 is 13 residues. The V end lost 3 bases, the J end lost 4 bases, and 7 bases lay between the germline ends. The CDR3 DNA follows: TGTGCCAGCAGCTTGTCCAGATACAATGAGCAGTTCTTC. It specifies CASSLSRYNEQFF.

This chain uses TRBV7-9 with TRBJ2-5, with D perhaps being TRBD1 or TRBD2 (6 bases each). The V end was cut by 3 bases, the J end by 5 bases, with 19 bases between. The germline CDR1 and CDR2 sequences are SEHNR and FQNEAQ (reference sequence). There are 16 residues in the CDR3. DNA for the CDR3: TGTGCCAGCAGCTTCCTCGGCCTGGGGGCGGGGGAGACCCAGTACTTC. Translating gives CASSFLGLGAGETQYF.

The V gene is TRBV11-2, the J gene TRBJ2-7; 14 nucleotides agree with TRBD2. V was pared by 4 bases and J by 7 bases, with 12 bases of the junction left unmatched. Germline V gives CDR1 SGHAT, CDR2 FQNNGV. CDR3 length: 17 residues. The CDR3 nucleotides read TGTGCCAGCAGCTACATCGGCGGACTAGCGGGGGGAATTGAGCAGTACTTC. Encoded protein: CASSYIGGLAGGIEQYF.

The V call is TRBV5-4, the J call TRBJ2-2, with 7 bases lining up with TRBD1. Germline CDR1 is SGHNT and CDR2 is YYREEE (reference sequence). This CDR3 is 16 amino acids long. Trimming at V came to 2 bases and at J to 1 base, leaving 5 bases not matched to a gene. The CDR3 sequence is CASSFPGTENTGELFF. DNA of the CDR3: TGTGCCAGCAGCTTTCCCGGGACAGAGAACACCGGGGAGCTGTTTTTT.

The chain joins TRBV28 to TRBJ2-7, with D perhaps given as TRBD1 or TRBD2 (5 bases each). Germline lookup yields CDR1 MDHEN and CDR2 SYDVKM. The V and J ends lost 3 bases and 3 bases respectively, with 9 bases between them. This CDR3 is 13 amino acids long. The CDR3 loop is CASSLRGDYEQYF. CDR3 DNA: TGTGCCAGCAGTTTGAGGGGCGACTACGAGCAGTACTTC.

This clone occurred once. The chain recombines TRBV15 with TRBJ2-7; TRBD1 or TRBD2 may be the D gene (5 bases each). The length of the CDR3 is 17 residues. The ends were cut back, 3 bases at V and 2 bases at J, with 20 bases in the middle. Germline V gives CDR1 LNHNV, CDR2 YYDKDF (reference sequence). Here the CDR3 reads CATSREPSLPGPYEQYF. DNA of the CDR3: TGTGCCACCAGCAGGGAACCCTCTTTGCCGGGGCCCTACGAGCAGTACTTC.

V gene TRBV30 combines with J gene TRBJ1-2; D is possibly TRBD1 (6 bases). The CDR3 is 15 amino acids. Looked up from germline, CDR1 is GTSNPN and CDR2 is SVGIG (reference sequence). The ends were cut back, 0 bases at V and 4 bases at J, with 15 bases in the middle. CDR3 coding DNA: TGTGCCTGGAGTGTAGCACAGGGCCCCCTCTATGGCTACACCTTC. Protein product: CAWSVAQGPLYGYTF. Complete variable domain (other parts from reference TRBV30 and TRBJ1-2): SQTIHQWPATLVQPVGSPLSLECTVEGTSNPNLYWYRQAAGRGLQLLFYSVGIGQISSEVPQNLSASRPQDRQFILSSKKLLLSDSGFYLCAWSVAQGPLYGYTFGSGTRLTVV.

The rearrangement uses TRBV28 and TRBJ2-1; D perhaps matches TRBD2 (6 bases). The CDR3 is 16 amino acids. V was pared by 3 bases and J by 7 bases, with 19 bases between. Germline V CDR1 and CDR2: MDHEN, SYDVKM. The CDR3 reads CASSFLPGGGMNEQFF. The CDR3 DNA reads as TGTGCCAGCAGTTTCCTTCCCGGGGGTGGTATGAATGAGCAGTTCTTC.

This clone occurred a few times. The V and J genes are TRBV2 and TRBJ1-1; possibly TRBD1 for D (5 bases). V was cut by 3 bases and J by 5 bases, with 19 bases left in between. This CDR3 is built from 16 residues. CDR1 is SNHLY and CDR2 is FYNNEI in the germline V gene. Here the CDR3 DNA reads TGTGCCAGCAGTGATCGTGGAGGTTACAGGAGGACTGAAGCTTTCTTT. Translation: CASSDRGGYRRTEAFF.